This T cell receptor (beta chain) was found in a study of CD8 T cells in Susac syndrome. This clonotype appeared once. The CDR3 is 15 amino acids. Germline V CDR1 and CDR2: MDHEN, SYDVKM. Trimming took off 8 bases at V and 0 bases at J, with 14 bases between the two ends. The authors reverse transcribed roughly 0.5 to 1 ug RNA with random hexamers. Multiplex immunoSEQ PCR targeted 54 Vbeta and 13 Jbeta TCR beta segments. TCRdb reprocessed the immunoSEQ multiplex PCR reads with MiXCR, giving one entry per CDR3 protein. In the table there are fewer than 350,000 distinct CDR3 sequences, roughly 90% of which are singletons.

This clonotype was sampled from a human donor with multiple sclerosis. The sample taken for sequencing was CD8+ T cells from PBMCs. This chain joins TRBV28 and TRBJ1-3; no reliable D call. The CDR3 region has the DNA TGTGCCAGCTCTGGAAGGGTCCTCTCTGGAAACACCATATATTTT. Encoded protein: CASSGRVLSGNTIYF.